The sequence of this T cell receptor beta chain was determined in a study of OX40 agonist ivuxolimab in advanced cancers. Study overall: People in dose escalation had one of these cancers: hepatocellular carcinoma, melanoma, renal cell or head and neck cancer. Patients were roughly 83% male with ages roughly 23 to 85, mean roughly 55.

Study-wide points: On average, CD8+ T cells showed a greater number of expanded clones than CD4+. At doses 0.1 to 3.0 mg/kg, CD4+ and CD8+ clones expanded.

On this clone: Antigen specificity is unknown.

V lost 1 base and J lost 0; bases outside the gene matches: 3. There are 16 residues in the CDR3. Germline V gives CDR1 MDHEN, CDR2 SYDVKM. Using immunoSEQ multiplex PCR, the repertoire was profiled, and TCRdb retains in-frame clones only, with some absent. This table has around 150,000 clones, approximately 94% appearing once. The receptor was isolated from an adult with an advanced solid tumor such as melanoma, head and neck, liver or kidney cancer. The chain joins TRBV28 to TRBJ1-1, with 9 bases matching TRBD1. The material sequenced was CD4+ or CD8+ T cells sorted from blood, taken in a trial of the OX40 agonist ivuxolimab. The CDR3 reads CASSLSGQGMNTEAFF. The CDR3 coding sequence is TGTGCCAGCAGTTTATCGGGACAGGGTATGAACACTGAAGCTTTCTTT.